The 26 T cell receptor beta chains in this list originate from one sample, sequenced in a study of T cell repertoires in cytomegalovirus infection (dated by TCRdb to the late 2010s). These receptors' antigens are unknown. The treatment or condition label of this sample denotes: in vitro stimulation with specific CMV peptide epitopes to enrich CMV-specific T cells. Sequencing was carried out with an Illumina HiSeq 1500. TCRdb reran the public reads through fastp at Q25 and MiXCR, keeping productive beta chains. Each record represents a unique CDR3 protein, reported with the most common genes and DNA among its rows. This sample gives 300,000 to 400,000 distinct CDR3 sequences in total; roughly 25% of them show up just once. The ten most abundant clones make up 13% of the sample. The sequenced sample was cultured PBMCs, obtained from culture after CMV antigen stimulation. These receptors originate from a human donor in good health (CMV status not recorded). Some clones in this sample may be carry-over from other donors' samples.

This sequence joins TRBV18 and TRBJ1-1; D not resolved. The germline CDR1 and CDR2 sequences are KGHSH and LQKENI. The CDR3 consists of 15 residues. The V end was cut by 2 bases, the J end by 3 bases, with 13 bases between. The CDR3 nucleotides are TGTGCCAGCTCACCATTAAGGGCCGGTTACACTGAAGCTTTCTTT. Protein product: CASSPLRAGYTEAFF.

The CDR3 spells CASSLLGQGRDYGYTF. As DNA, the CDR3 is TGCGCCAGCAGCCTCCTGGGACAGGGGAGAGACTATGGCTACACCTTC. The J gene is TRBJ1-2, the V gene TRBV4-3; TRBD1 matches at 10 bases. The J segment lost 3 bases and the V segment lost 4 bases, leaving 8 bases of the junction unmatched. Germline V lookup: CDR1 LGHNA, CDR2 YSLEER. The CDR3 has 16 amino acids.

V gene TRBV11-2 combines with J gene TRBJ1-1; perhaps TRBD1 as D (5 bases). Trimming cost V 5 bases and J 5 bases, with 15 bases left between them. The CDR3 has 14 residues. The V gene's germline CDR1 is SGHAT and CDR2 FQNNGV. CDR3: CASSPGRWGTEAFF. CDR3 coding DNA: TGTGCCAGCAGCCCAGGACGCTGGGGGACTGAAGCTTTCTTT.

A few counts support this clonotype. The V gene is TRBV7-2, the J gene TRBJ1-5; D is ambiguous. The V end was cut by 3 bases, the J end by 7 bases, with 10 bases between. The CDR3 contains 13 residues. Looked up from germline, CDR1 is SGHTA and CDR2 is FQGNSA. The CDR3 DNA is TGTGCCAGCAGCTTGCCCGGAGGCCAGCCCCAGCATTTT. This gives the protein CASSLPGGQPQHF.

The J gene is TRBJ2-1, the V gene TRBV28; 14 bases match TRBD2. V trimming: 4 bases; J trimming: 8 bases; junction bases outside the gene matches: 10. Germline lookup yields CDR1 MDHEN and CDR2 SYDVKM. This CDR3 comprises 17 residues. DNA for the CDR3: TGTGCCAGCAGTTCATATCCGGGGACTAGCGGGAGTGATGAGCAGTTCTTC. Its protein is CASSSYPGTSGSDEQFF.

At least ten counts were recorded for this clonotype. The rearrangement links TRBV7-2 to TRBJ1-3; a weak D match, TRBD1 (5 bases). The germline gives CDR1 SGHTA, CDR2 FQGNSA. The V and J ends lost 4 bases and 1 base respectively, with 11 bases between them. The length of the CDR3 is 15 residues. CDR3 amino acids: CASSSRAGSGNTIYF. The CDR3 region has the DNA TGTGCCAGCAGCTCTAGGGCAGGGTCTGGAAACACCATATATTTT.

This clonotype was detected ten times or more. The chain employs TRBV6-2 or TRBV6-3 and TRBJ2-5, with 9 bases lining up with TRBD1. Germline V gene sequence: CDR1 MNHEY, CDR2 SVGEGT. This CDR3 spans 15 amino acids. V lost 4 bases and J lost 1; bases outside the gene matches: 4. The CDR3 sequence is CASSWGQGAQETQYF. The CDR3 nucleotides are TGTGCCAGCAGTTGGGGACAGGGAGCCCAAGAGACCCAGTACTTC.

Details on this clonotype: The junction and the germline gene differ at one end; a read error may be behind it. The V call is TRBV6-1, the J call TRBJ2-3; maybe TRBD1 (5 bases). This CDR3 has 13 amino acids. Germline loops: CDR1 MNHNS, CDR2 SASEGT. This CDR3 is CASREGATDTQYF. CDR3 DNA sequence: TGTGCCAGCAGGGAAGGGGCGACAGATACGCAGTATTTT.

The J gene is TRBJ2-2, the V gene TRBV30; the D call may be TRBD1 or TRBD2 (5 bases each). Trimming removed 3 bases at V and 5 bases at J, with 7 bases between. Germline V gene data show CDR1 as GTSNPN and CDR2 as SVGIG (reference sequence). This CDR3 region has 12 residues. The CDR3 DNA follows: TGTGCCTGGAGGGGACGGACCGGGGAGCTGTTTTTT. Its protein product is CAWRGRTGELFF.

This clonotype came up once. The rearrangement uses TRBV7-9 and TRBJ1-2, with a tentative D call TRBD1 (5 bases). Germline V gives CDR1 SEHNR, CDR2 FQNEAQ (reference sequence). The CDR3 is 13 amino acids. With 5 bases removed from V and 8 bases from J, the gap between germline ends came to 15 bases. The CDR3 region is CASSTPGETGYTF. The CDR3, as DNA: TGTGCCAGCAGCACTCCGGGGGAAACGGGCTACACCTTC.

CDR3 DNA sequence: TGTGCCAGCAGCCCCTGGATGGGAACTAATTCACCCCTCCACTTT. Translating gives CASSPWMGTNSPLHF. The chain links TRBV28 to TRBJ1-6; D gene ambiguous. Germline V CDR1 and CDR2: MDHEN, SYDVKM. The CDR3 totals 15 residues. Trimming removed 6 bases at V and 6 bases at J, with 15 bases between.

The rearrangement joins TRBV27 to TRBJ2-1, with D perhaps assigned TRBD1 or TRBD2 (5 bases each). The germline V gene has CDR1 MNHEY and CDR2 SMNVEV (reference sequence). The CDR3 spans 14 residues. The ends were cut back, 5 bases at V and 4 bases at J, with 12 bases in the middle. The CDR3 is CASSGPGRYNEQFF. The CDR3 DNA reads as TGTGCCAGCAGTGGTCCGGGACGGTACAATGAGCAGTTCTTC.

The chain couples TRBV28 to TRBJ2-1, with 10 bases lining up with TRBD2. Germline CDR1 is MDHEN and CDR2 is SYDVKM. This CDR3 is 19 amino acids long. J gave up 6 bases and V 4 bases, and 18 bases lay outside the gene matches. The CDR3 is CASSSPGGGLAGASNEQFF. In nucleotides, the CDR3 is TGTGCCAGCAGTTCCCCAGGGGGCGGGCTAGCGGGAGCTTCCAATGAGCAGTTCTTC.

In its sample, this clonotype was seen a few times. The chain uses TRBV6-2 or TRBV6-3 and TRBJ2-7; D possibly corresponds to TRBD2 (5 bases). V was clipped by 2 bases and J by 5 bases, with 10 bases between them. The CDR3 is 13 amino acids. Germline CDR1 is MNHEY and CDR2 is SVGEGT. The DNA for the CDR3 is TGTGCCAGCAGTTACCTAGCTTTGGACGAGCAGTACTTC. Amino acid sequence: CASSYLALDEQYF.

The rearrangement uses TRBV12-5 and TRBJ2-1; no reliable D call. V was trimmed by 6 bases and J by 4 bases, leaving 7 bases between them. This CDR3 has 12 residues. Germline V gene sequence: CDR1 LGHNT, CDR2 FRNRAP. CDR3 sequence reads: CASGTEYNEQFF. CDR3 bases: TGTGCTAGTGGCACAGAGTACAATGAGCAGTTCTTC.

This clonotype has just a few counts. In nucleotides, the CDR3 is TGTGCCAGCAGCAATAGGGGACAGGGAATCTATGGCTACACCTTC. Translating gives CASSNRGQGIYGYTF. This chain joins TRBV7-8 and TRBJ1-2; TRBD1 agrees at 9 bases. CDR1 SGHVS and CDR2 FQNEAQ come from the germline V gene. The CDR3 is 15 amino acids. Trimming at V came to 5 bases and at J to 4 bases, leaving 8 bases not matched to a gene.

This clonotype was observed at least ten times. This sequence joins TRBV7-2 and TRBJ2-1; the match to TRBD2 covers 14 bases. With 6 bases clipped from V and 9 bases from J, the junction kept 4 bases outside the gene matches. Germline CDR1 is SGHTA and CDR2 is FQGNSA. This CDR3 is 14 amino acids long. The CDR3 protein is CASRGLAGVGEQFF. Here the CDR3 DNA reads TGTGCCAGCAGGGGACTAGCGGGAGTGGGTGAGCAGTTCTTC.

Ten or more counts support this clonotype. The chain combines TRBV7-2 with TRBJ1-2, with TRBD1 identical over 8 bases. The V segment lost 7 bases and the J segment 6 bases; nucleotides outside the gene matches: 7. The germline CDR1 and CDR2 sequences are SGHTA and FQGNSA. The CDR3 length is 13 residues. The CDR3 sequence is CASTKDRVDGYTF. The CDR3 nucleotides read TGTGCCAGCACCAAGGACAGGGTGGATGGCTACACCTTC.

In this sample, this clonotype turned up a few times. V gene TRBV2 combines with J gene TRBJ2-7; 8 nucleotides match TRBD2. Germline V CDR1 and CDR2: SNHLY, FYNNEI. V lost 6 bases to trimming and J lost 2 bases; unmatched junction nucleotides: 0. This CDR3 is 12 amino acids long. CDR3 DNA sequence: TGTGCCAGCAGGGGACTAGCCTACGAGCAGTACTTC. The encoded protein is CASRGLAYEQYF.

The chain recombines TRBV7-2 with TRBJ2-7; D not resolved. The ends were cut back, 0 bases at V and 2 bases at J, with 8 bases in the middle. The CDR3 consists of 14 residues. Germline V lookup: CDR1 SGHTA, CDR2 FQGNSA. CDR3: CASSLARVTYEQYF. The CDR3 coding sequence is TGTGCCAGCAGCTTAGCTAGGGTGACCTACGAGCAGTACTTC. The full variable domain, with the rest looked up from reference TRBV7-2 and TRBJ2-7, is GAGVSQSPSNKVTEKGKDVELRCDPISGHTALYWYRQSLGQGLEFLIYFQGNSAPDKSGLPSDRFSAERTGGSVSTLTIQRTQQEDSAVYLCASSLARVTYEQYFGPGTRLTVT.

This clonotype came up a few times. The rearrangement uses TRBV12-3 or TRBV12-4 and TRBJ2-3; 7 nucleotides align to TRBD2. The V gene end was trimmed by 2 bases and the J gene end by 6 bases; junction bases not matched to a gene: 20. This CDR3 has 19 amino acids. The CDR3 DNA follows: TGTGCCAGCAGTTTAATGGGACTGCGGGGGAAGGGGATATTGGATACGCAGTATTTT. It encodes CASSLMGLRGKGILDTQYF.

The table lists this clonotype with a count of one. V usage is TRBV15 and J usage is TRBJ2-6; D ambiguous. Germline lookup yields CDR1 LNHNV and CDR2 YYDKDF (reference sequence). This CDR3 is 17 amino acids long. The ends were cut back, 0 bases at V and 0 bases at J, with 9 bases in the middle. The chain's CDR3 is CATSRERVDSGANVLTF. The CDR3 coding sequence is TGTGCCACCAGCAGAGAACGGGTCGACTCTGGGGCCAACGTCCTGACTTTC.

This clonotype was seen at least ten times. The chain links TRBV7-2 to TRBJ2-5; 8 bases align to TRBD2. The germline V gene encodes CDR1 SGHTA and CDR2 FQGNSA. The CDR3 is 12 residues long. V lost 5 bases and J lost 9; bases outside the gene matches: 5. This CDR3 is CASSDTLAAQYF. The CDR3, as DNA: TGTGCCAGCAGCGATACACTAGCGGCCCAGTACTTC.

This clonotype has ten or more counts. The CDR3 sequence is CASSLKLGQNYNEQFF. DNA for the CDR3: TGTGCCAGCAGCTTAAAACTGGGACAAAATTACAATGAGCAGTTCTTC. The V gene is TRBV11-2, the J gene TRBJ2-1; D may be TRBD1 (6 bases). The germline gives CDR1 SGHAT, CDR2 FQNNGV. The V gene lost 2 bases and the J gene lost 4 bases, with 15 bases spanning the gap. The CDR3 contains 16 residues.

CDR3 DNA: TGTGCCAGCAGTTTGTTGGGGACAGGGTTCTCTGGGGCCAACGTCCTGACTTTC. This codes for CASSLLGTGFSGANVLTF. The chain combines TRBV27 with TRBJ2-6; 9 bases map to TRBD1. Trimming took 3 bases from V and 0 from J; bases not matched to a gene: 6. Looked up from germline, CDR1 is MNHEY and CDR2 is SMNVEV (reference sequence). This CDR3 has 18 amino acids.

This chain links TRBV5-1 with TRBJ2-5; TRBD2 is a possible D gene (6 bases). Germline CDR1 reads SGHRS; CDR2 reads YFSETQ. The CDR3 length is 16 residues. Trimming pared 0 bases from V and 0 bases from J, leaving 12 bases between. The CDR3 loop is CASSLAPRGYQETQYF. CDR3 nucleotide sequence: TGCGCCAGCAGCTTGGCTCCGCGGGGTTACCAAGAGACCCAGTACTTC.